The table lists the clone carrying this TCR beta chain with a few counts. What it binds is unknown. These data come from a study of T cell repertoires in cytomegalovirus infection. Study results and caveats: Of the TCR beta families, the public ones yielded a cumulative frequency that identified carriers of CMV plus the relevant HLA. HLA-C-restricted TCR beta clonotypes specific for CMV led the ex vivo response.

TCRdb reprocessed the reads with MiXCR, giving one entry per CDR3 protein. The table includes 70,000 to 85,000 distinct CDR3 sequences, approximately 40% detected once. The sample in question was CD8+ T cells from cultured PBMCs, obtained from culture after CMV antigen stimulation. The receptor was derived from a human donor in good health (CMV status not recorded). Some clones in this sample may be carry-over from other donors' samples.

The CDR3 spells CASSYGSSYNEQFF. Here the CDR3 DNA reads TGTGCCAGCAGTTACGGGAGCTCCTACAATGAGCAGTTCTTC. The V gene is TRBV6-8, the J gene TRBJ2-1; maybe TRBD2 (5 bases). This CDR3 is built from 14 residues. V lost 2 bases to trimming and J lost 0 bases, with 5 bases between them. CDR1 is MNHGY and CDR2 is SAAAGT in the germline V gene.